These 13 T cell receptor beta chains were all obtained from the same sample, sequenced in a study of CD8 T cells in Susac syndrome (dated by TCRdb to the late 2010s). The library was built by means of the immunoSEQ multiplex PCR assay. RNA was extracted using the RNeasy kit, and about 0.5 to 1 ug of the RNA was reverse transcribed with random hexamers. The public reads were reanalyzed by TCRdb: fastp trimming at Q25, MiXCR alignment, in-frame beta chains only. Each CDR3 protein appears once, grouped with its most common genes and DNA. This sample holds about 210,000 distinct CDR3 sequences; 95% were observed only once. About 0.091% of the sample comes from the top ten. The source material was CD4+ T cells from PBMCs. These receptors all stem from a human donor with multiple sclerosis.

CDR3 DNA sequence: TGTGCCTGGAACCCAGGGGGCGGAAGCTCCTACGAGCAGTACTTC. It is translated as CAWNPGGGSSYEQYF. The V gene is TRBV30, the J gene TRBJ2-7; 8 nucleotides agree with TRBD1. The germline V gene has CDR1 GTSNPN and CDR2 SVGIG (reference sequence). The J segment lost 0 bases and the V segment lost 4 bases, leaving 8 bases of the junction unmatched. CDR3 length: 15 residues.

The J gene is TRBJ2-2, the V gene TRBV3-1, with D perhaps assigned TRBD1 or TRBD2 (5 bases each). Germline lookup yields CDR1 LGHDT and CDR2 YNNKEL (reference sequence). V was trimmed by 7 bases and J by 2 bases, leaving 11 bases between them. The CDR3 contains 14 residues. The CDR3 region is CASTPGLNTGELFF. The CDR3 coding sequence is TGTGCCAGCACCCCGGGGCTTAACACCGGGGAGCTGTTTTTT.

This clonotype has only one observation. This chain joins TRBV29-1 and TRBJ2-5; TRBD1 matches 9 bases. This CDR3 is built from 13 residues. Germline lookup yields CDR1 SQVTM and CDR2 ANQGSEA. Unmatched junction bases numbered 7, after V lost 8 bases and J lost 3 bases. The CDR3 is CSSGRTGEETQYF. The CDR3 DNA is TGCAGCTCTGGGAGGACAGGGGAAGAGACCCAGTACTTC.

This chain uses TRBV12-3 or TRBV12-4 with TRBJ1-5; D not resolved. CDR3 length: 14 amino acids. Trimming stripped 1 base from V and 4 bases from J, with 8 bases between. This chain's CDR3 is CASSLEWENQPQHF. The CDR3 DNA reads TGTGCCAGCAGTTTAGAGTGGGAAAATCAGCCCCAGCATTTT.

The chain carries TRBV3-1 and TRBJ2-3; D gene ambiguous. V lost 5 bases to trimming and J lost 6 bases, with 9 bases between them. From germline, CDR1 is LGHDT and CDR2 YNNKEL (reference sequence). This CDR3 has 12 residues. CDR3 sequence: CASSAPRDTQYF. CDR3 in DNA: TGTGCCAGCAGCGCCCCGAGGGATACGCAGTATTTT.

The rearrangement uses TRBV29-1 and TRBJ2-3; unclear D gene. Deletions cut 4 bases from V and 1 base from J, with 6 bases between. Germline V gene lookup returns CDR1 SQVTM and CDR2 ANQGSEA. The CDR3 contains 12 residues. The CDR3, as DNA: TGCAGCGTTGGGGTTCGCACAGATACGCAGTATTTT. It encodes CSVGVRTDTQYF.

The V and J genes are TRBV5-6 and TRBJ1-1, with TRBD1 as a possible D gene (5 bases). CDR1 and CDR2 (germline): SGHDT, YYEEEE. Trimming removed 0 bases at V and 5 bases at J, with 11 bases between. The CDR3 extends over 14 amino acids. Here the CDR3 reads CASSLGQRRTEAFF. The CDR3 DNA reads as TGTGCCAGCAGCTTGGGACAGCGTAGGACTGAAGCTTTCTTT.

J is TRBJ2-7 and V is TRBV3-1; D might be TRBD1 (6 bases). Germline-derived CDR1 and CDR2 are LGHDT and YNNKEL (reference sequence). The CDR3 length is 15 residues. V was pared by 0 bases and J by 6 bases, with 15 bases between. The CDR3 sequence: CASSQESTGSVEQYF. CDR3 nucleotides: TGTGCCAGCAGCCAAGAGTCGACAGGTTCCGTCGAGCAGTACTTC.

The chain employs TRBV5-1 and TRBJ1-4; 7 bases agree with TRBD1. Germline values: CDR1 SGHRS, CDR2 YFSETQ. V dropped 6 bases and J dropped 7; count of bases not matched to a gene: 9. The CDR3 contains 14 residues. The CDR3 bases are TGCGCCAGCACTTCCGGGACAGTCGGTGAAAAACTGTTTTTT. It translates to CASTSGTVGEKLFF.

This rearrangement joins TRBV3-1 to TRBJ2-1, with 12 positions matching TRBD2. Trimming removed 4 bases from V and 8 bases from J; junction bases left unmatched: 6. Germline-derived CDR1 and CDR2 are LGHDT and YNNKEL (reference sequence). This CDR3 is 15 amino acids long. The CDR3 sequence: CASSRSSGGAHEQFF. As DNA, the CDR3 is TGTGCCAGCAGCCGGTCTAGCGGGGGGGCCCATGAGCAGTTCTTC.

J is TRBJ2-5 and V is TRBV5-1; possibly TRBD1 for D (5 bases). Germline V lookup: CDR1 SGHRS, CDR2 YFSETQ. V was clipped by 5 bases and J by 2 bases, with 10 bases between them. The CDR3 runs to 13 residues. CDR3 in amino acids: CASRLRTQETQYF. CDR3 coding DNA: TGCGCCAGCAGGTTGCGGACACAAGAGACCCAGTACTTC.

J is TRBJ2-2 and V is TRBV29-1; D is undetermined. Germline-derived CDR1 and CDR2 are SQVTM and ANQGSEA. CDR3 size: 12 residues. Trimming stripped 7 bases from V and 1 base from J, with 7 bases between. CDR3 nucleotides: TGCAGCGCCGAACGGAACACCGGGGAGCTGTTTTTT. It codes for CSAERNTGELFF.

The sample holds one count of this clonotype. The gene calls are TRBV7-9 and TRBJ2-3, with 9 positions matching TRBD2. Germline values: CDR1 SEHNR, CDR2 FQNEAQ (reference sequence). This CDR3 spans 16 amino acids. V dropped 3 bases and J dropped 3; count of bases not matched to a gene: 7. CDR3 DNA: TGTGCCAGCAGCTTCGGCGCTAGCGGGGTTACAGATACGCAGTATTTT. Amino acids: CASSFGASGVTDTQYF.